Listed here is a single TCR beta chain. Its antigen is not identified. The entry originates in a study of STAT5B mutations in CD4+ large granular lymphocyte leukemia. The overall study: Among healthy donors, a particular HLA allele went with more CDR3 'QG' motifs. Study-level results: Less than 30% of private leukemic clonotypes occurred rarely in other patients' non-leukemic repertoires.

Libraries were prepared by immunoSEQ multiplex PCR; TCRdb keeps only in-frame clonotypes and omits some of them. This repertoire shows approximately 52,000 clones, roughly 72% found once; its top ten account for about 1.5%. Sequenced input: CD4+ T cells from blood buffy coats. The receptor was isolated from a human donor in good health.

The CDR3 nucleotides are TGTGCCACGCCCGGGACAGGGGATTTAGTCCAGTACTTC. Translation: CATPGTGDLVQYF. V is TRBV6-5 and J is TRBJ2-5; TRBD1 aligns across 10 bases. V lost 10 bases, J lost 10 bases, and 12 bases stayed unmatched. Germline V gene data show CDR1 as MNHEY and CDR2 as SVGAGI. The CDR3 has 13 amino acids.